The 10 T cell receptor beta chains in this list originate from one sample, sequenced in a study of beta chain features in type 1 diabetes. The investigators reverse transcribed all of the isolated RNA, so they sequenced expressed TCRB transcripts. Clones were sequenced by immunoSEQ multiplex PCR, and TCRdb holds only the in-frame ones, with some missing. The sample holds roughly 14,000 clones, around 43% seen once. The sequencing sample was made of stem cell memory CD4+ T cells from blood. Source of these receptors: a woman aged 40 to 55 in good health.

The chain joins TRBV18 to TRBJ1-6; possibly TRBD1 for D (6 bases). Trimming removed 2 bases at V and 7 bases at J, with 9 bases between. Germline loops: CDR1 KGHSH, CDR2 LQKENI. The CDR3 totals 14 residues. The CDR3 is CASSPTTGNSPLHF. The CDR3 DNA is TGTGCCAGCTCACCAACAACAGGGAATTCACCCCTCCACTTT.

This clone was counted once. The CDR3 DNA follows: TGTGCCAGCAGTTTACTACAGGGGTATGGCTACACCTTC. Residues: CASSLLQGYGYTF. The V and J genes are TRBV27 and TRBJ1-2, with 7 positions matching TRBD1. CDR1 and CDR2 (germline): MNHEY, SMNVEV (reference sequence). The CDR3 is made up of 13 amino acids. The trim removed 2 bases at V and 5 bases at J, leaving 2 bases unmatched.

Here the CDR3 DNA reads TGTGCCATCACCGAGGACAGGGCTGGAAACACCATATATTTT. This gives the protein CAITEDRAGNTIYF. This chain uses TRBV10-3 with TRBJ1-3; TRBD1 aligns across 8 bases. In germline, CDR1 is ENHRY, CDR2 SYGVKD. The length of the CDR3 is 14 residues. V was clipped by 7 bases and J by 2 bases; unmatched bases: 4.

The rearrangement joins TRBV6-5 to TRBJ2-1; the D is unclear. Germline CDR1 reads MNHEY; CDR2 reads SVGAGI. V gave up 7 bases and J gave up 9 bases, with 10 bases separating them. The CDR3 is 11 residues long. The DNA for the CDR3 is TGTGCCAGCACCCACGGTGGTGAGCAGTTCTTC. Its protein is CASTHGGEQFF.

J is TRBJ2-2 and V is TRBV10-3, with 8 bases aligning to TRBD1. In germline, CDR1 is ENHRY, CDR2 SYGVKD. This CDR3 is 17 amino acids long. Trimming cost V 2 bases and J 1 base; bases outside gene matches: 6. The CDR3 DNA sequence: TGTGCCATCAGTGAGCAAGGACAGGGCCTGAACACCGGGGAGCTGTTTTTT. Residues: CAISEQGQGLNTGELFF.

The V call is TRBV6-4, the J call TRBJ1-2; the D gene is possibly TRBD1 (5 bases). V gave up 8 bases and J gave up 8 bases, with 30 bases separating them. The CDR3 is 17 amino acids. Germline CDR1 is MRHNA and CDR2 is SNTAGT. CDR3 in amino acids: CASRPDSGNFLGGGYTF. In nucleotides, the CDR3 is TGTGCCAGCCGACCTGATTCAGGGAACTTCCTTGGTGGAGGCTACACCTTC.

In regard to this clone: The sample contains more than one DNA sequence encoding this CDR3. This CDR3 reads CASSFGQGYGYTF. The CDR3 DNA follows: TGCGCCAGCAGCTTCGGACAGGGTTATGGCTACACCTTC. V is TRBV5-1 and J is TRBJ1-2, with 8 bases aligning to TRBD1. The germline gives CDR1 SGHRS, CDR2 YFSETQ. This CDR3 has 13 residues. The junction had 2 bases not matched to a gene; V was cut back by 2 bases and J by 5 bases.

J is TRBJ2-1 and V is TRBV7-9; 11 bases map to TRBD1. The CDR3 length is 16 residues. Germline V lookup: CDR1 SEHNR, CDR2 FQNEAQ (reference sequence). V was pared by 0 bases and J by 7 bases, with 5 bases of the junction left unmatched. CDR3 nucleotide sequence: TGTGCCAGCAGCTTAGCCGGGACAGGGGGTATTAATGAGCAGTTCTTC. It yields the protein CASSLAGTGGINEQFF. Variable domain in full (rest from reference TRBV7-9 and TRBJ2-1): DTGVSQNPRHKITKRGQNVTFRCDPISEHNRLYWYRQTLGQGPEFLTYFQNEAQLEKSRLLSDRFSAERPKGSFSTLEIQRTEQGDSAMYLCASSLAGTGGINEQFFGPGTRLTVL.

In nucleotides, the CDR3 is TGTGCCAGCAGTTTGCCCTATACAGGAAGGAGTGGCAATCAGCCCCAGCATTTT. This translates into CASSLPYTGRSGNQPQHF. This chain uses TRBV28 with TRBJ1-5; perhaps TRBD1 as D (5 bases). This CDR3 region has 18 residues. Looked up from germline, CDR1 is MDHEN and CDR2 is SYDVKM. The V gene lost 3 bases and the J gene lost 2 bases, with 20 bases spanning the gap.

V usage is TRBV7-2 and J usage is TRBJ1-2, with D unresolved. The CDR3 is made up of 13 amino acids. Germline CDR1 reads SGHTA; CDR2 reads FQGNSA. Trimming left V 3 bases short and J 2 bases short, with 7 bases between. CDR3 in DNA: TGTGCCAGCAGCTTGGAGATCAACTATGGCTACACCTTC. This gives the protein CASSLEINYGYTF.